The 17 T cell receptor beta chains in this list originate from one sample, sequenced in a study of control samples from healthy donors and cancer patients. Produced via immunoSEQ multiplex PCR; TCRdb's table is partial and in-frame only. The table has about 26,000 clones, 75% to 85% seen once. The sample was PBMCs. The receptors were sampled from a man aged 55 to 70 with colorectal cancer.

V usage is TRBV5-1 and J usage is TRBJ2-1; 9 nucleotides agree with TRBD1. J gave up 5 bases and V 4 bases, and 13 bases lay outside the gene matches. The germline CDR1 and CDR2 sequences are SGHRS and YFSETQ. CDR3 size: 17 residues. CDR3 protein: CASSPAQGAGLDNEQFF. Here the CDR3 DNA reads TGCGCCAGCAGCCCAGCACAGGGGGCAGGCCTGGACAATGAGCAGTTCTTC. Filled out from reference TRBV5-1 and TRBJ2-1, the complete variable domain reads KAGVTQTPRYLIKTRGQQVTLSCSPISGHRSVSWYQQTPGQGLQFLFEYFSETQRNKGNFPGRFSGRQFSNSRSEMNVSTLELGDSALYLCASSPAQGAGLDNEQFFGPGTRLTVL.

The V call is TRBV19, the J call TRBJ1-5; maybe TRBD1 (5 bases). Germline V CDR1 and CDR2: LNHDA, SQIVND (reference sequence). The CDR3 consists of 16 residues. The V end lost 3 bases, the J end lost 5 bases, and 17 bases lay between the germline ends. The CDR3 sequence is CASSMTLLRDDQPQHF. The CDR3 nucleotides are TGTGCCAGTAGTATGACTCTTCTGAGGGACGATCAGCCCCAGCATTTT. Full variable domain (outside the CDR3, taken from reference TRBV19 and TRBJ1-5): DGGITQSPKYLFRKEGQNVTLSCEQNLNHDAMYWYRQDPGQGLRLIYYSQIVNDFQKGDIAEGYSVSREKKESFPLTVTSAQKNPTAFYLCASSMTLLRDDQPQHFGDGTRLSIL.

The chain links TRBV9 to TRBJ2-2; 11 nucleotides line up with TRBD1. This CDR3 has 17 amino acids. Germline V gene lookup returns CDR1 SGDLS and CDR2 YYNGEE. The trim removed 4 bases at V and 5 bases at J, leaving 10 bases unmatched. The CDR3 nucleotides read TGTGCCAGCAGCTCCCGTTCGGGACAGGGGGTTACCGGGGAGCTGTTTTTT. Its protein product is CASSSRSGQGVTGELFF.

This chain links TRBV6-5 with TRBJ1-5; D may be TRBD1 (5 bases). Trimming removed 8 bases at V and 5 bases at J, with 10 bases between. The CDR3 has 12 amino acids. Germline CDR1 is MNHEY and CDR2 is SVGAGI. The CDR3 protein is CASRGRDQPQHF. The CDR3 coding sequence is TGTGCCAGCCGGGGCAGGGATCAGCCCCAGCATTTT.

The rearrangement joins TRBV30 to TRBJ2-3, with 8 bases matching TRBD1. The germline CDR1 and CDR2 sequences are GTSNPN and SVGIG (reference sequence). The length of the CDR3 is 14 residues. V was pared by 4 bases and J by 2 bases, with 5 bases of the junction left unmatched. This chain's CDR3 is CAWTGQGPTDTQYF. Here the CDR3 DNA reads TGTGCCTGGACCGGACAGGGCCCCACAGATACGCAGTATTTT.

V is TRBV5-6 and J is TRBJ2-2; D not resolved. The CDR3 sequence is 13 residues long. Germline V lookup: CDR1 SGHDT, CDR2 YYEEEE. The germline V and J ends were trimmed by 4 bases and 0 bases, with 4 bases remaining between them. CDR3 sequence: CASSTANTGELFF. CDR3 bases: TGTGCCAGCAGCACAGCGAACACCGGGGAGCTGTTTTTT.

The chain carries TRBV4-2 and TRBJ1-4; 8 bases line up with TRBD1. The CDR3 is made up of 15 amino acids. Trimming cost V 5 bases and J 6 bases; bases outside gene matches: 8. From germline, CDR1 is LGHNA and CDR2 YNFKEQ. The CDR3 DNA reads as TGTGCCAGCAGCTTACCGACAGGGGAGGATGAAAAACTGTTTTTT. It translates to CASSLPTGEDEKLFF.

This rearrangement joins TRBV7-9 to TRBJ1-1; 8 nucleotides agree with TRBD1. Trimming at V came to 4 bases and at J to 5 bases, leaving 6 bases not matched to a gene. This CDR3 is built from 14 residues. Germline assignment: CDR1 SEHNR and CDR2 FQNEAQ (reference sequence). The CDR3 spells CASSSQGAGTEAFF. The CDR3 nucleotides read TGTGCCAGCAGCTCTCAGGGGGCTGGGACTGAAGCTTTCTTT.

J is TRBJ1-2 and V is TRBV20-1, with D unresolved. The CDR3 sequence is 12 residues long. CDR1 and CDR2 (germline): DFQATT, SNEGSKA (reference sequence). The V gene lost 3 bases and the J gene lost 2 bases, with 7 bases spanning the gap. The CDR3, as DNA: TGCAGTGCTAGTTGGCAGAACTATGGCTACACCTTC. As protein: CSASWQNYGYTF.

The chain uses TRBV6-5 and TRBJ2-3; D remains ambiguous. CDR3 length equals 12 residues. The germline gives CDR1 MNHEY, CDR2 SVGAGI. Between the trimmed V and J ends, which lost 2 bases and 4 bases, there was a span of 4 bases. CDR3 amino acids: CASSYLPDTQYF. CDR3 DNA: TGTGCCAGCAGTTACCTACCAGATACGCAGTATTTT.

This clone appeared a single time. The chain carries TRBV19 and TRBJ1-4; 10 nucleotides line up with TRBD1. The V gene end was trimmed by 6 bases and the J gene end by 10 bases; junction bases not matched to a gene: 14. Germline CDR1 and CDR2: LNHDA and SQIVND (reference sequence). The CDR3 is 16 residues long. The CDR3 is CASSFRQTGGYGKLFF. CDR3 bases: TGTGCCAGTAGCTTCAGACAGACAGGGGGCTACGGAAAACTGTTTTTT.

The CDR3, as DNA: TGTGCCAGCAGTGTAACAGAAAACACTGAAGCTTTCTTT. Encoded protein: CASSVTENTEAFF. The chain recombines TRBV2 with TRBJ1-1; the D is unclear. The V end lost 4 bases, the J end lost 2 bases, and 8 bases lay between the germline ends. The CDR3 sequence is 13 residues long. CDR1 and CDR2 (germline): SNHLY, FYNNEI. The complete variable domain, with remaining parts taken from reference TRBV2 and TRBJ1-1, reads EPEVTQTPSHQVTQMGQEVILRCVPISNHLYFYWYRQILGQKVEFLVSFYNNEISEKSEIFDDQFSVERPDGSNFTLKIRSTKLEDSAMYFCASSVTENTEAFFGQGTRLTVV.

Worth noting for this clone: This sample also contains other DNA sequences that code for the same CDR3. The V call is TRBV5-1, the J call TRBJ2-2; tentative D call: TRBD1 (5 bases). The CDR3 runs 15 residues. V dropped 4 bases and J dropped 0 bases, with 10 bases sitting between them. The V gene's germline CDR1 is SGHRS and CDR2 YFSETQ. In DNA form, the CDR3 reads TGCGCCAGCAGCCTTGACAGAGCGAACACCGGGGAGCTGTTTTTT. Translating gives CASSLDRANTGELFF.

The chain uses TRBV6-5 and TRBJ2-5, with D unresolved. Germline loops: CDR1 MNHEY, CDR2 SVGAGI. The CDR3 has 12 amino acids. Trimming pared 0 bases from V and 4 bases from J, leaving 3 bases between. CDR3 amino acids: CASSYSGETQYF. CDR3 DNA sequence: TGTGCCAGCAGTTACTCGGGAGAGACCCAGTACTTC.

The CDR3 region is CASSLGSTGVLNSPLHF. CDR3 DNA sequence: TGTGCCAGCAGCTTGGGGTCGACAGGGGTGTTGAATTCACCCCTCCACTTT. The chain combines TRBV5-4 with TRBJ1-6; 8 positions agree with TRBD1. V shed 0 bases, J shed 7 bases, and the junction held 9 bases outside the gene matches. Per germline, CDR1 SGHNT and CDR2 YYREEE (reference sequence). The CDR3 has 17 amino acids.

The chain uses TRBV19 and TRBJ1-1; 8 nucleotides match TRBD1. V dropped 5 bases and J dropped 3; count of bases not matched to a gene: 8. CDR1 and CDR2 (germline): LNHDA, SQIVND (reference sequence). The CDR3 length is 15 residues. The CDR3 loop reads CASSPQGARHTEAFF. The CDR3, as DNA: TGTGCCAGTAGTCCCCAGGGGGCGCGACACACTGAAGCTTTCTTT.

V gene TRBV7-6 combines with J gene TRBJ1-3, with a possible D match to TRBD1 (5 bases). Trimming left V 5 bases short and J 4 bases short, with 12 bases between. The CDR3 covers 14 residues. Germline assignment: CDR1 SGHVS and CDR2 FNYEAQ. The CDR3 region is CASSPRDGGNTIYF. The CDR3 DNA reads as TGTGCCAGCAGCCCACGGGACGGCGGAAACACCATATATTTT. Full variable domain (remainder filled in from reference TRBV7-6 and TRBJ1-3): GAGVSQSPRYKVTKRGQDVALRCDPISGHVSLYWYRQALGQGPEFLTYFNYEAQQDKSGLPNDRFSAERPEGSISTLTIQRTEQRDSAMYRCASSPRDGGNTIYFGEGSWLTVV.